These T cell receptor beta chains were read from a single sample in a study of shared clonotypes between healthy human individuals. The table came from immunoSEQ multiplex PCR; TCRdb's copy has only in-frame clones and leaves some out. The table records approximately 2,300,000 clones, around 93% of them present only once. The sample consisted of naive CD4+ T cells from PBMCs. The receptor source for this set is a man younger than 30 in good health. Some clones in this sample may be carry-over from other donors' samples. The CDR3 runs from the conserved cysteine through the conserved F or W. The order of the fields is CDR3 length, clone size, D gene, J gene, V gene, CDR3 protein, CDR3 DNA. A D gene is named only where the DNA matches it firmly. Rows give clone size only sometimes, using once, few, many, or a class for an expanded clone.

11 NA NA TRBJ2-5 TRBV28 CASTPGETQYF TGTGCCAGCACCCCTGGTGAGACCCAGTACTTC
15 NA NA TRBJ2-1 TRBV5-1 CASSLSVPGENEQFF TGCGCCAGCAGCTTGAGCGTCCCAGGGGAGAATGAGCAGTTCTTC
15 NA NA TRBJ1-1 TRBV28 CASSLPPAGFTEAFF TGTGCCAGCAGTTTACCCCCGGCAGGGTTCACTGAAGCTTTCTTT
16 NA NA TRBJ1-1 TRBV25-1 CASSGKRGAGNTEAFF TGTGCCAGCAGCGGAAAGCGGGGGGCTGGAAACACTGAAGCTTTCTTT
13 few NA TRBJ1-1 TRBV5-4 CASNLERGTEAFF TGTGCCAGCAACCTGGAAAGGGGGACTGAAGCTTTCTTT
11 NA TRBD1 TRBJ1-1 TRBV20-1 CSARRQGEAFF TGCAGTGCTAGACGACAGGGTGAAGCTTTCTTT
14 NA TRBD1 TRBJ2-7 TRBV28 CASSFAGGGYEQYF TGTGCCAGCAGTTTTGCAGGGGGTGGCTACGAGCAGTACTTC
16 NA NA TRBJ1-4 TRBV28 CASSPRGEATNEKLFF TGTGCCAGCAGCCCACGAGGAGAGGCAACTAATGAAAAACTGTTTTTT
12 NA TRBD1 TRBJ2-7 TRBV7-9 CASSSGTGEQYF TGTGCCAGCAGCTCAGGGACAGGGGAGCAGTACTTC
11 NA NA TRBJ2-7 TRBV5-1 CASSTQGEQYF TGCGCCAGCAGCACTCAGGGCGAGCAGTACTTC
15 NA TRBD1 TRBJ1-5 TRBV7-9 CASSSGTASNQPQHF TGTGCCAGCAGCTCCGGGACAGCCAGCAATCAGCCCCAGCATTTT
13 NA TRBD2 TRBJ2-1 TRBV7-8 CASGLAGGNEQFF TGTGCTTCAGGGCTAGCGGGAGGCAATGAGCAGTTCTTC
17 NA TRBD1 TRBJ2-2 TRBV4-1 CASNPYGDSWNTGELFF TGCGCCAGCAACCCCTATGGGGACAGCTGGAACACCGGGGAGCTGTTTTTT
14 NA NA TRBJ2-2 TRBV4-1 CASSHNGGVGELFF TGCGCCAGCAGCCACAATGGCGGGGTCGGGGAGCTGTTTTTT
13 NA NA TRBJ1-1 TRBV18 CASSPLVGGEAFF TGTGCCAGCTCACCACTGGTGGGTGGGGAAGCTTTCTTT
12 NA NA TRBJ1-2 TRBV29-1 CSGRTGWDGYTF TGCAGCGGAAGGACCGGATGGGATGGCTACACCTTC
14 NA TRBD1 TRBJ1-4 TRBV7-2 CASSSGQGWEKLFF TGTGCCAGCAGCTCCGGACAGGGTTGGGAAAAACTGTTTTTT
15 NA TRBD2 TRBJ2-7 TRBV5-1 CASSLRGGGEDEQYF TGCGCCAGCAGCTTGCGCGGGGGTGGTGAAGACGAGCAGTACTTC
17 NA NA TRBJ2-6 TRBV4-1 CASSQHVPVSGANVLTF TGCGCCAGCAGCCAACACGTTCCAGTGTCCGGGGCCAACGTCCTGACTTTC
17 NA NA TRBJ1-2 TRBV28 CASSKAYQTPANYGYTF TGTGCCAGCAGTAAAGCCTATCAGACACCGGCTAACTATGGCTACACCTTC
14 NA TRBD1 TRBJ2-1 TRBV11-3 CASSSRTGVGEQFF TGTGCCAGCAGCTCCAGGACAGGGGTTGGTGAGCAGTTCTTC
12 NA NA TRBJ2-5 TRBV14 CASSRGSGPQYF TGTGCCAGCAGCAGAGGATCGGGACCCCAGTACTTC
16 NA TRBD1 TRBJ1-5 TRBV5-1 CASSYQPGQGGQPQHF TGCGCCAGCAGCTATCAACCGGGACAGGGCGGACAGCCCCAGCATTTT
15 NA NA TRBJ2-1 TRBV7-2 CASSLASSSYNEQFF TGTGCCAGCAGCTTAGCGTCAAGCTCCTACAATGAGCAGTTCTTC
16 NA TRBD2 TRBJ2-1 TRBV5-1 CASRLPGTSGHHEQFF TGCGCCAGCAGGCTGCCAGGGACTAGCGGTCACCATGAGCAGTTCTTC
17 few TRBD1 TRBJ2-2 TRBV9 CASSVLGQASNTGELFF TGTGCCAGCAGCGTACTAGGACAGGCGTCGAACACCGGGGAGCTGTTTTTT
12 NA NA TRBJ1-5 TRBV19 CASSTSAGSQHF TGTGCCAGTAGTACCTCCGCGGGGTCCCAGCATTTT
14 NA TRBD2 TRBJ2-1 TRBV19 CASRTSEAYNEQFF TGTGCCTCTAGGACTAGCGAAGCCTACAATGAGCAGTTCTTC
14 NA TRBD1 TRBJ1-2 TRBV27 CASRRTGSLYGYTF TGTGCCAGCAGGCGGACAGGGTCCCTCTATGGCTACACCTTC
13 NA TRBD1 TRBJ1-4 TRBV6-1 CASTGQGNEKLFF TGTGCCAGCACGGGACAGGGAAATGAAAAACTGTTTTTT
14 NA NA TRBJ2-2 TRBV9 CASSVGTNTGELFF TGTGCCAGCAGCGTAGGGACAAACACCGGGGAGCTGTTTTTT
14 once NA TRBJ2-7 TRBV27 CASSRSGESYEQYF TGTGCCAGCAGTCGTTCAGGGGAAAGCTACGAGCAGTACTTC
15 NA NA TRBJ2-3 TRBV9 CASSVGRSQGDTQYF TGTGCCAGCAGCGTAGGACGGAGCCAGGGAGATACGCAGTATTTT
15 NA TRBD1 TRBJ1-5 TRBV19 CASCLGQGDNQPQHF TGTGCCAGTTGCCTCGGACAGGGCGACAATCAGCCCCAGCATTTT
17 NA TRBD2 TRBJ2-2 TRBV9 CASSPQVWAGDTGELFF TGTGCCAGCAGCCCCCAGGTTTGGGCGGGAGACACCGGGGAGCTGTTTTTT
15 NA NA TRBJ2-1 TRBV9 CASSFGSPAYNEQFF TGTGCCAGCAGCTTCGGGAGCCCGGCCTACAATGAGCAGTTCTTC
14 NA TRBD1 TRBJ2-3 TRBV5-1 CASGGTGSTDTQYF TGCGCCAGCGGAGGGACAGGGTCCACAGATACGCAGTATTTT
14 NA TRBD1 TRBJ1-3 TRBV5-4 CASSAQGAGNTIYF TGTGCCAGCAGCGCGCAGGGGGCTGGAAACACCATATATTTT
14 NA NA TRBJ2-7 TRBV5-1 CASSDTGTSNEQYF TGCGCCAGCAGCGACACAGGGACCTCCAACGAGCAGTACTTC
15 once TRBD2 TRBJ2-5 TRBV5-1 CASSKLAGDQETQYF TGCGCCAGCAGCAAGCTAGCGGGGGATCAAGAGACCCAGTACTTC
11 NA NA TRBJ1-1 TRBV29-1 CSVPGDPEAFF TGCAGCGTTCCCGGAGATCCTGAAGCTTTCTTT
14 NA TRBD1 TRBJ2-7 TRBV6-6 CASSKQGVGYEQYF TGTGCCAGCAGTAAACAGGGGGTCGGCTACGAGCAGTACTTC
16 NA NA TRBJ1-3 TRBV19 CASRSAGQNSGNTIYF TGTGCCAGTAGATCCGCAGGACAGAACTCTGGAAACACCATATATTTT
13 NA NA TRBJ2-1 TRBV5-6 CASSPNTRIEQFF TGTGCCAGCAGCCCCAATACGCGGATTGAGCAGTTCTTC
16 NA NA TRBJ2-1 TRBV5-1 CASSLAALGDINEQFF TGCGCCAGCAGCTTGGCGGCCCTAGGGGATATCAATGAGCAGTTCTTC
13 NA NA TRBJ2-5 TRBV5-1 CASSLGPQETQYF TGCGCCAGCAGCTTGGGCCCACAAGAGACCCAGTACTTC
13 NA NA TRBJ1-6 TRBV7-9 CASSATVNSPLHF TGTGCCAGCAGCGCGACAGTCAATTCACCCCTCCACTTT
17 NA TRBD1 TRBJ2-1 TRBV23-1 CASSLTKRQGIKNEQFF TGCGCCAGCAGCCTCACAAAGAGACAGGGAATAAAAAATGAGCAGTTCTTC
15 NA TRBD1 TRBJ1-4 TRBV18 CASSPPSQGSEKLFF TGTGCCAGCTCACCACCGTCACAGGGGTCGGAAAAACTGTTTTTT
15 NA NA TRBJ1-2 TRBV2 CASSPPGGGAYGYTF TGTGCCAGCAGCCCGCCGGGGGGGGGCGCCTATGGCTACACCTTC
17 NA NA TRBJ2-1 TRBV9 CASSVGGFQGSNNEQFF TGTGCCAGCAGCGTGGGCGGGTTTCAGGGAAGTAACAATGAGCAGTTCTTC
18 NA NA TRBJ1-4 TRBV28 CASSSQTGKPELNEKLFF TGTGCCAGCAGTTCCCAGACAGGAAAACCCGAATTGAATGAAAAACTGTTTTTT